This T cell receptor (beta chain) stems from a study of T cell clonotyping in hematopoietic cell transplantation. This clone was seen just once. The assay was immunoSEQ multiplex PCR, and TCRdb's table has in-frame clones only and misses some. This table has roughly 17,000 clones, about 93% appearing once. Germline lookup yields CDR1 ENHRY and CDR2 SYGVKD. CDR3 length: 11 amino acids. Trimming left V 5 bases short and J 2 bases short, with 3 bases between. The chain recombines TRBV10-3 with TRBJ2-5; D not certain. The sequence was obtained from a man aged 35 to 55 in good health. Some clones in this sample may be carry-over from other donors' samples. The sequenced sample was peripheral blood mononuclear cells. The CDR3 here is CAISQQETQYF. The DNA for the CDR3 is TGTGCCATCAGTCAACAAGAGACCCAGTACTTC.